This TCR beta chain was identified during a study of T cell clonality in common variable immunodeficiency. Whole-study findings and limits: Reportedly, TCR beta sequences from common variable immunodeficiency showed fewer deletions and N-nucleotide insertions.

Germline V CDR1 and CDR2: DFQATT, SNEGSKA (reference sequence). This CDR3 is 13 amino acids long. V was pared by 5 bases and J by 2 bases, with 3 bases of the junction left unmatched. CVID and control samples used equivalent genomic DNA input. The assay was immunoSEQ multiplex PCR, and TCRdb's table has in-frame clones only and misses some. This sample has 20,000 or so clones, each found more than once. The table lists this clone with many counts. Its specificity is unknown. Sequencing ends 3 residues short of the CDR3 end; the germline J gene provides the rest. CVID subjects were around 14 female and fewer than 35 male, aged about 8 to 70. CVID subjects had received replacement immunoglobulin for at least one year.

The genes are TRBV20-1 and TRBJ2-5; 9 bases agree with TRBD2. This TCR was sampled from a human donor with common variable immunodeficiency. The material sequenced was peripheral blood mononuclear cells. This CDR3 is CSAAGGTQETQYF. The sequenced part of the CDR3 DNA is TGCAGTGCTGCGGGGGGGACACAAGAGACC.